The sequence of this T cell receptor (beta chain) was determined in a study of CD8 T cells in Susac syndrome. Overall study: There were Susac syndrome patients who were therapy-naive at blood draw, others on corticosteroids, and others on intravenous immunoglobulin alone.

Sequencing of TCR beta covered CD8+ and CD4+ T cells obtained from blood. Random-hexamer reverse transcription was applied to about 0.5 to 1 ug RNA. It was immunoSEQ multiplex PCR that amplified TCR beta CDR3 across 54 Vbeta and 13 Jbeta. TCRdb called the immunoSEQ multiplex PCR reads again in MiXCR, with one record for every CDR3 protein. The sample yields approximately 210,000 distinct CDR3 sequences, 85% to 95% seen once. The CDR3 sequence is 15 residues long. With 3 bases clipped from V and 7 bases from J, the junction kept 7 bases outside the gene matches. Per the germline V gene, CDR1 is KGHSH and CDR2 is LQKENI. This clonotype occurred once.

Sequencing was performed on CD4+ T cells from PBMCs. V usage is TRBV18 and J usage is TRBJ1-4, with 8 positions matching TRBD1. The clonotype originates from a human donor with Susac syndrome. The CDR3 spells CASSPGRDRSEKLFF. CDR3 coding DNA: TGTGCCAGCTCACCGGGCCGGGACAGGAGTGAAAAACTGTTTTTT.